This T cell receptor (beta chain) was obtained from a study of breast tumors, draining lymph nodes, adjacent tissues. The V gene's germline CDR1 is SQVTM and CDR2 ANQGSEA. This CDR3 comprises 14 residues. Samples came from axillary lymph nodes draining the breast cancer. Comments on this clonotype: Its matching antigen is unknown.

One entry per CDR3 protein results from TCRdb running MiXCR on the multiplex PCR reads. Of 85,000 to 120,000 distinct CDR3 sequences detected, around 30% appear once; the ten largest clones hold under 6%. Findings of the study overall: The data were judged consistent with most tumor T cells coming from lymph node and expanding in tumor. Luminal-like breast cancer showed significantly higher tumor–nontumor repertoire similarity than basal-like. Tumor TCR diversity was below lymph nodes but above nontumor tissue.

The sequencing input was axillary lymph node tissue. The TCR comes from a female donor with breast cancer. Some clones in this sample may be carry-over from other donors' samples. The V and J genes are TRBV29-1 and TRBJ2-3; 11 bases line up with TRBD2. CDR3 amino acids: CSVSSGGRTDTQYF. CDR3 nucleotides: TGCAGTGTTTCTAGCGGGGGGAGGACAGATACGCAGTATTTT.